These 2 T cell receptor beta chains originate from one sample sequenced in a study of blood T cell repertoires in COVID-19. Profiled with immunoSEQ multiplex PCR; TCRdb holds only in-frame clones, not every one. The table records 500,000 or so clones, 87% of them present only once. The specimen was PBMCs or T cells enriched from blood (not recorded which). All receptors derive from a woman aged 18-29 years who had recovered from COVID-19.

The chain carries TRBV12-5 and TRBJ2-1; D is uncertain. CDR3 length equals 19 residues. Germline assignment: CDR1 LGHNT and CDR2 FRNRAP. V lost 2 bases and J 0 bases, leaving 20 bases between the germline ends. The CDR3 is CASGLKPPLQTLSYNEQFF. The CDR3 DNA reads TGTGCTAGTGGTTTGAAGCCCCCCTTACAGACCCTCTCCTACAATGAGCAGTTCTTC.

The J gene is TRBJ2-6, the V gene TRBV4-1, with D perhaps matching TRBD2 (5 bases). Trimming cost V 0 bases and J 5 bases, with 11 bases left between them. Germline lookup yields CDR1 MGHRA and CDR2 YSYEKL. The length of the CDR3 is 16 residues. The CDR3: CASSQDERLWANVLTF. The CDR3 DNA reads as TGCGCCAGCAGCCAAGATGAGCGGCTATGGGCCAACGTCCTGACTTTC.